The 29 T cell receptor beta chains listed next were all sequenced from one sample in a study of blood T cell repertoires in COVID-19. Repertoires were generated with immunoSEQ multiplex PCR, while TCRdb's copy carries only in-frame clones and drops some. The sample carries about 100,000 clones, almost 80% recorded once. Sequenced: peripheral blood. Receptors were obtained from a woman aged 65 to 85 with acute or convalescent COVID-19.

The CDR3 here is CASSAGQGLNTEAFF. CDR3 DNA sequence: TGTGCCAGCAGCGCCGGACAGGGACTGAACACTGAAGCTTTCTTT. The V call is TRBV9, the J call TRBJ1-1; the match to TRBD1 covers 8 bases. Germline V gives CDR1 SGDLS, CDR2 YYNGEE. The CDR3 consists of 15 residues. V shed 3 bases and J 0 bases; nucleotides not matched to a gene: 4.

J is TRBJ2-7 and V is TRBV21-1; the table's D call of TRBD2 was not tested on the DNA. TRBV21-1 is shown as a pseudogene. The CDR3 has 15 amino acids. As DNA, the CDR3 is TGTGCCAGCAGCAGCTGGGGGGGGCCGGCGGCCGAGCAGTACGTC. This sequence encodes CASSSWGGPAAEQYV.

The chain employs TRBV19 and TRBJ2-5; D is undetermined. Trimming took off 2 bases at V and 4 bases at J, with 5 bases between the two ends. Germline V CDR1 and CDR2: LNHDA, SQIVND (reference sequence). The CDR3 covers 12 residues. The DNA of the CDR3 is TGTGCCAGTAGTATATCAGGAGAGACCCAGTACTTC. This gives the protein CASSISGETQYF.

Only one count was recorded for this clone. This chain links TRBV7-8 with TRBJ1-1; D is ambiguous. Germline CDR1 and CDR2: SGHVS and FQNEAQ. The CDR3 totals 15 residues. The V and J ends lost 1 base and 1 base respectively, with 10 bases between them. The DNA for the CDR3 is TGTGCCAGCAGCTTAGGTGCGGTGCGGAACACTGAAGCTTTCTTT. It translates to CASSLGAVRNTEAFF.

This rearrangement joins TRBV27 to TRBJ1-1; D remains ambiguous. Trimming stripped 8 bases from V and 5 bases from J, with 21 bases between. The CDR3 loop spans 15 amino acids. From germline, CDR1 is MNHEY and CDR2 SMNVEV (reference sequence). The CDR3 spells CASVGVQYGYTEAFF. The CDR3 DNA reads as TGTGCCAGCGTCGGGGTACAATATGGGTATACTGAAGCTTTCTTT.

This clone was detected only once. The chain uses TRBV18 and TRBJ1-6; 7 positions match TRBD1. J was trimmed by 5 bases and V by 8 bases; bases with no gene match: 6. Germline V gene lookup returns CDR1 KGHSH and CDR2 LQKENI. CDR3 size: 14 residues. CDR3 in amino acids: CASRRDSNNSPLHF. The CDR3 coding sequence is TGTGCCAGCCGCCGGGACAGCAATAATTCACCCCTCCACTTT.

This clone appeared a single time. This chain joins TRBV11-2 and TRBJ2-3; TRBD2 might be the D (6 bases). Germline CDR1 reads SGHAT; CDR2 reads FQNNGV. Trimming pared 5 bases from V and 4 bases from J, leaving 13 bases between. This CDR3 contains 14 residues. Written as DNA, the CDR3 is TGTGCCAGCAGCGCCGACTGGGGGGCAGATACGCAGTATTTT. Translating gives CASSADWGADTQYF.

This chain links TRBV6-6 with TRBJ2-7; 9 nucleotides agree with TRBD2. CDR3 length: 18 amino acids. With 5 bases clipped from V and 6 bases from J, the junction kept 20 bases outside the gene matches. In germline, CDR1 is MNHNY, CDR2 SVGAGI (reference sequence). Here the CDR3 reads CASSPGPRGGSSGSEQYF. The DNA for the CDR3 is TGTGCCAGCAGTCCCGGTCCGCGGGGGGGCTCTTCCGGAAGCGAGCAGTACTTC.

The gene calls are TRBV11-2 and TRBJ2-5, with D possibly TRBD2 on 5 matching bases. This CDR3 region has 14 residues. Germline CDR1 and CDR2: SGHAT and FQNNGV. The V end was cut by 4 bases, the J end by 2 bases, with 11 bases between. The CDR3 DNA reads TGTGCCAGCAGCTCACTAGGGCTACAAGAGACCCAGTACTTC. The encoded protein is CASSSLGLQETQYF.

This clone was observed a handful of times. V gene TRBV6-5 combines with J gene TRBJ1-1, with 7 positions matching TRBD1. This CDR3 is built from 16 residues. V shed 0 bases and J 0 bases; nucleotides not matched to a gene: 4. Germline V gene sequence: CDR1 MNHEY, CDR2 SVGAGI. CDR3 residues: CASSYSSGGMNTEAFF. CDR3 sequence (DNA): TGTGCCAGCAGTTACTCCTCAGGGGGGATGAACACTGAAGCTTTCTTT.

The chain employs TRBV28 and TRBJ1-1; D uncertain. The V and J ends lost 3 bases and 4 bases respectively, with 15 bases between them. Germline V gives CDR1 MDHEN, CDR2 SYDVKM. The CDR3 covers 15 residues. For the CDR3, the DNA is TGTGCCAGCAGTTTGCCAGAGGGAGGCGGCACTGAAGCTTTCTTT. Amino acid sequence: CASSLPEGGGTEAFF.

V is TRBV6-1 and J is TRBJ2-7; 9 nucleotides line up with TRBD1. This CDR3 has 16 amino acids. Germline V gene lookup returns CDR1 MNHNS and CDR2 SASEGT. The V gene end was trimmed by 4 bases and the J gene end by 2 bases; junction bases not matched to a gene: 9. The CDR3 DNA reads as TGTGCCAGCAGTGTATCTGTACAGGGGGCCGCCTACGAGCAGTACTTC. Translating it yields CASSVSVQGAAYEQYF.

The V and J genes are TRBV7-9 and TRBJ2-3, with a tentative D call TRBD2 (7 bases). V lost 7 bases, J lost 2 bases, and 16 bases lay in between. The CDR3 runs to 15 residues. Germline V CDR1 and CDR2: SEHNR, FQNEAQ (reference sequence). The CDR3 nucleotides read TGTGCCAGCACTTGGGGGCTAGCGGACACAGATACGCAGTATTTT. It codes for CASTWGLADTDTQYF.

This clone came up a few times. V usage is TRBV5-1 and J usage is TRBJ2-6; D remains unclear. The V end lost 0 bases, the J end lost 1 base, and 8 bases lay between the germline ends. Germline assignment: CDR1 SGHRS and CDR2 YFSETQ. The CDR3 runs 16 residues. The CDR3 reads CASSLAAVSGANVLTF. In DNA, the CDR3 is TGCGCCAGCAGCTTGGCCGCGGTTTCTGGGGCCAACGTCCTGACTTTC. The variable domain in full, with the rest retrieved from reference TRBV5-1 and TRBJ2-6, is KAGVTQTPRYLIKTRGQQVTLSCSPISGHRSVSWYQQTPGQGLQFLFEYFSETQRNKGNFPGRFSGRQFSNSRSEMNVSTLELGDSALYLCASSLAAVSGANVLTFGAGSRLTVL.

The rearrangement uses TRBV10-3 and TRBJ2-7; no definite D call. This CDR3 region has 11 residues. The germline gives CDR1 ENHRY, CDR2 SYGVKD. V lost 10 bases, J lost 1 base, and 8 bases lay in between. The CDR3 loop reads CATSTSYEQYF. The DNA of the CDR3 is TGTGCCACCAGCACATCCTACGAGCAGTACTTC.

The chain combines TRBV3-1 (or the pseudogene TRBV3-2) with TRBJ1-2, with 7 nucleotides matching TRBD1. The ends lost 4 bases at V and 10 bases at J; junction bases unmatched: 6. Per the germline V gene, CDR1 is LGHDT and CDR2 is YNNKEL (reference sequence). This CDR3 has 12 residues. In DNA form, the CDR3 reads TGTGCCAGCAGCCCCGGGACAGCACCCTACACCTTC. This codes for CASSPGTAPYTF.

The chain combines TRBV7-9 with TRBJ2-1, with D maybe TRBD2 (6 bases). Germline values: CDR1 SEHNR, CDR2 FQNEAQ (reference sequence). The CDR3 covers 16 residues. V shed 5 bases and J shed 4 bases, with 18 bases lying between them. This chain's CDR3 is CASSIAGTPRYNEQFF. The CDR3 bases are TGTGCCAGCAGCATTGCCGGGACTCCGAGATACAATGAGCAGTTCTTC.

This clone was detected only a few times. The chain joins TRBV2 to TRBJ2-2, with 8 bases fitting TRBD1. The CDR3 sequence is 13 residues long. Trimming removed 4 bases from V and 12 bases from J; junction bases left unmatched: 7. Looked up from germline, CDR1 is SNHLY and CDR2 is FYNNEI. CDR3: CASSVRPGGKLFF. CDR3 DNA sequence: TGTGCCAGCAGTGTTCGGCCAGGGGGCAAGCTGTTTTTT.

The chain employs TRBV7-6 and TRBJ2-1; a weak D match, TRBD2 (6 bases). The CDR3 is 16 residues long. Trimming pared 5 bases from V and 8 bases from J, leaving 22 bases between. The germline V gene encodes CDR1 SGHVS and CDR2 FNYEAQ. The CDR3 coding sequence is TGTGCCAGCAGCCCCATTAGGAGTAGCGGACGAGATGAGCAGTTCTTC. Its protein product is CASSPIRSSGRDEQFF.

The chain links TRBV28 to TRBJ1-2; D remains unclear. The CDR3 is 13 residues long. V shed 8 bases and J shed 0 bases, with 10 bases lying between them. Germline values: CDR1 MDHEN, CDR2 SYDVKM. The CDR3 DNA sequence: TGTGCCAGCCTCACTTCCTCTAACTATGGCTACACCTTC. Encoded protein: CASLTSSNYGYTF.

This clone was seen more than once but under ten times. This chain uses TRBV10-3 with TRBJ1-1, with 9 bases fitting TRBD1. CDR1 and CDR2 (germline): ENHRY, SYGVKD. V lost 4 bases and J lost 1; bases outside the gene matches: 1. CDR3 size: 14 residues. CDR3 in DNA: TGTGCCATCAGTGGGACAGGGGCGAACACTGAAGCTTTCTTT. Translation gives CAISGTGANTEAFF.

The rearrangement uses TRBV6-2 or TRBV6-3 and TRBJ2-2; weak D call: TRBD1 (6 bases). This CDR3 region has 15 residues. Trimming stripped 5 bases from V and 3 bases from J, with 13 bases between. CDR1 MNHEY and CDR2 SVGEGT come from the germline V gene. In DNA form, the CDR3 reads TGTGCCAGCAGTAGACAGGCCGCGGACACCGGGGAGCTGTTTTTT. This gives the protein CASSRQAADTGELFF.

The chain has TRBV5-1 and TRBJ2-1; 9 bases line up with TRBD1. The germline CDR1 and CDR2 sequences are SGHRS and YFSETQ. V trimming: 1 base; J trimming: 5 bases; junction bases outside the gene matches: 7. The length of the CDR3 is 16 residues. CDR3 nucleotide sequence: TGCGCCAGCAGCTTGCGTTTAGGACAGGGGAACAATGAGCAGTTCTTC. It specifies CASSLRLGQGNNEQFF.

V usage is TRBV5-5 and J usage is TRBJ2-7; tentatively, D is TRBD1 (5 bases). V shed 0 bases and J shed 0 bases, with 7 bases lying between them. This CDR3 has 14 residues. Germline CDR1 is SGHKS and CDR2 is YYEKEE (reference sequence). CDR3 DNA sequence: TGTGCCAGCAGCTTGGCCAGGGTCTCCTACGAGCAGTACTTC. Its protein product is CASSLARVSYEQYF.

V is TRBV29-1 and J is TRBJ2-2; no reliable D call. Germline V CDR1 and CDR2: SQVTM, ANQGSEA. The CDR3 consists of 11 residues. Deletions cut 4 bases from V and 6 bases from J, with 6 bases between. In DNA, the CDR3 is TGCAGCGTTGGCGAGGCCGGGGAGCTGTTTTTT. This translates into CSVGEAGELFF.

This chain uses TRBV5-1 with TRBJ1-4; D uncertain. V lost 1 base and J lost 0, with 10 bases in between. The CDR3 sequence is 16 residues long. Germline V CDR1 and CDR2: SGHRS, YFSETQ. CDR3 region: CASSLSTVATNEKLFF. The CDR3 coding sequence is TGCGCCAGCAGCTTGTCAACAGTTGCAACTAATGAAAAACTGTTTTTT.

V usage is TRBV21-1 and J usage is TRBJ2-3; the table's D call of TRBD2 was not tested on the DNA. TRBV21-1 is classified as a pseudogene. The CDR3 spans 15 residues. The CDR3 coding sequence is TGTGCCAGCAGATCGGGAGGATATTACACAGATACGCAGTATTTT. It translates to CASRSGGYYTDTQYF.

This clone was counted once. V is TRBV3-1 (or the pseudogene TRBV3-2) and J is TRBJ1-1, with D tentatively TRBD1 (5 bases). V was pared by 4 bases and J by 5 bases, with 20 bases between. CDR1 and CDR2 from the germline V gene are LGHDT and YNNKEL (reference sequence). This CDR3 has 16 amino acids. CDR3 DNA sequence: TGTGCCAGCAGCCCCTGGAGGGGTATTCAGGGTACTGAAGCTTTCTTT. Its protein product is CASSPWRGIQGTEAFF.

The chain links TRBV7-3 to TRBJ2-1, with 8 bases fitting TRBD2. J gave up 2 bases and V 3 bases, and 6 bases lay outside the gene matches. Germline loops: CDR1 SGHTA, CDR2 FQGTGA. The CDR3 consists of 16 residues. CDR3 nucleotide sequence: TGTGCCAGCAGCTTGTCTAGCGGGTTTACCTACAATGAGCAGTTCTTC. Translating it yields CASSLSSGFTYNEQFF.